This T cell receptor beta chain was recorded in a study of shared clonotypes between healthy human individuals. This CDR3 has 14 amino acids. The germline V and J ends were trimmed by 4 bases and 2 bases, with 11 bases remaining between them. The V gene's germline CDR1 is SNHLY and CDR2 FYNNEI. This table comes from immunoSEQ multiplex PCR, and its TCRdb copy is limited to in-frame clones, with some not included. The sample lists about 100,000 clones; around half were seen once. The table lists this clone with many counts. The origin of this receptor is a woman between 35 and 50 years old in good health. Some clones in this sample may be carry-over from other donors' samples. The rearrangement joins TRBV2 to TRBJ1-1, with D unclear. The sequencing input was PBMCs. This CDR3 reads CASSALQLNTEAFF. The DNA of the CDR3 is TGTGCCAGCAGTGCCCTACAGTTAAACACTGAAGCTTTCTTT.